Shown below are 18 T cell receptor beta chains from a single sample sequenced in a study of T cells in localized non-small cell lung cancer. Sequenced by immunoSEQ multiplex PCR; TCRdb stores in-frame clones only, minus some. The data contain 6,200 or so clones, approximately 86% of them singletons. The sequencing used peripheral blood, collected before any cancer treatment. The receptors originated from a male donor at least 60 years old with stage I lung adenocarcinoma.

V gene TRBV2 combines with J gene TRBJ2-1; perhaps TRBD2 as D (5 bases). Deletions cut 6 bases from V and 7 bases from J, with 13 bases between. The CDR3 length is 13 residues. Germline CDR1 and CDR2: SNHLY and FYNNEI. The CDR3 DNA sequence: TGTGCCAGCAGGGACGGACGGGATAATGAGCAGTTCTTC. This gives the protein CASRDGRDNEQFF.

The chain uses TRBV4-1 and TRBJ2-2; TRBD1 aligns across 7 bases. This CDR3 is 15 amino acids long. J was trimmed by 6 bases and V by 3 bases; bases with no gene match: 7. The germline gives CDR1 MGHRA, CDR2 YSYEKL. The chain's CDR3 is CASSQGDRDAGELFF. CDR3 DNA: TGCGCCAGCAGCCAGGGCGACAGGGATGCCGGGGAGCTGTTTTTT.

A single count supports this clone. J is TRBJ1-1 and V is TRBV30; TRBD1 might be the D (5 bases). The CDR3 extends over 11 amino acids. V was clipped by 8 bases and J by 4 bases, with 11 bases between them. Germline assignment: CDR1 GTSNPN and CDR2 SVGIG (reference sequence). CDR3 protein: CAIQEGTEAFF. The CDR3 DNA reads TGTGCCATACAGGAGGGCACTGAAGCTTTCTTT.

The chain has TRBV6-5 and TRBJ2-7; TRBD1 might be the D (6 bases). The CDR3 is made up of 14 amino acids. Germline CDR1 and CDR2: MNHEY and SVGAGI. V shed 7 bases and J shed 2 bases, with 15 bases lying between them. In DNA form, the CDR3 reads TGTGCCAGCACCAGGCCGGGACATCCCTACGAGCAGTACTTC. Encoded protein: CASTRPGHPYEQYF.

This clone appeared a few times. The chain uses TRBV19 and TRBJ1-2; TRBD1 might be the D (6 bases). V lost 2 bases and J 10 bases, leaving 14 bases between the germline ends. The germline CDR1 and CDR2 sequences are LNHDA and SQIVND (reference sequence). This CDR3 spans 13 amino acids. In DNA, the CDR3 is TGTGCCAGTAGTATAACGGGGACAAAGGACTACACCTTC. The encoded protein is CASSITGTKDYTF.

This chain connects TRBV5-4 to TRBJ1-2, with D hard to call. The V and J ends lost 4 bases and 7 bases respectively, with 17 bases between them. The CDR3 covers 14 residues. In germline, CDR1 is SGHNT, CDR2 YYREEE (reference sequence). This CDR3 is CASSLDVGVGGYTF. CDR3 sequence (DNA): TGTGCCAGCAGCCTAGATGTCGGTGTCGGTGGCTACACCTTC.

V and J are TRBV7-6 and TRBJ1-1; D unresolved. The CDR3 has 13 amino acids. Germline V gives CDR1 SGHVS, CDR2 FNYEAQ. V was shortened by 0 bases and J by 5 bases, with 7 bases between the two germline ends. CDR3 nucleotide sequence: TGTGCCAGCAGCTTAGCAGTAGGGACTGAAGCTTTCTTT. Translating gives CASSLAVGTEAFF.

This clone was recorded only once. V is TRBV11-2 and J is TRBJ2-1; D is unclear. This CDR3 is 12 amino acids long. Germline lookup yields CDR1 SGHAT and CDR2 FQNNGV. Trimming took 1 base from V and 10 from J, leaving 8 bases between them. DNA of the CDR3: TGTGCCAGCAGCTTAGGGCTGGCGGAGCAGTTCTTC. This sequence encodes CASSLGLAEQFF.

This chain connects TRBV7-2 to TRBJ2-2; 7 nucleotides agree with TRBD2. The ends lost 6 bases at V and 5 bases at J; junction bases unmatched: 6. Germline V gene sequence: CDR1 SGHTA, CDR2 FQGNSA. This CDR3 comprises 14 residues. This CDR3 reads CASRTGGWTGELFF. The CDR3 DNA is TGTGCCAGCAGAACGGGGGGTTGGACCGGGGAGCTGTTTTTT.

V is TRBV7-2 and J is TRBJ2-4; 10 bases align to TRBD1. V gave up 7 bases and J gave up 6 bases; unmatched junction bases: 6. CDR1 and CDR2 (germline): SGHTA, FQGNSA. The CDR3 is 14 amino acids. CDR3 sequence reads: CASTATGGGNIQYF. CDR3 DNA sequence: TGTGCCAGCACCGCGACAGGGGGCGGAAACATTCAGTACTTC. The full variable domain, completed using reference TRBV7-2 and TRBJ2-4, is GAGVSQSPSNKVTEKGKDVELRCDPISGHTALYWYRQSLGQGLEFLIYFQGNSAPDKSGLPSDRFSAERTGGSVSTLTIQRTQQEDSAVYLCASTATGGGNIQYFGAGTRLSVL.

The J gene is TRBJ2-2, the V gene TRBV7-2, with 15 bases fitting TRBD2. The CDR3 has 17 residues. Germline V gene lookup returns CDR1 SGHTA and CDR2 FQGNSA. V lost 4 bases and J lost 4; bases outside the gene matches: 4. This CDR3 is CASSSGTSGGTTGELFF. The CDR3 DNA reads TGTGCCAGCAGCTCCGGGACTAGCGGGGGGACCACCGGGGAGCTGTTTTTT.

V and J are TRBV18 and TRBJ2-3; 7 bases fit TRBD1. The CDR3 contains 15 residues. V shed 6 bases and J 4 bases; nucleotides not matched to a gene: 10. The V gene's germline CDR1 is KGHSH and CDR2 LQKENI. CDR3 loop: CASSTGQRASDTQYF. In nucleotides, the CDR3 is TGTGCCAGCTCTACGGGACAGAGGGCATCAGATACGCAGTATTTT.

The genes are TRBV10-3 and TRBJ2-2; D gene uncertain. The CDR3 consists of 14 residues. The V end lost 5 bases, the J end lost 1 base, and 8 bases lay between the germline ends. Germline CDR1 ENHRY, CDR2 SYGVKD. The CDR3 loop reads CAISLDQNTGELFF. In nucleotides, the CDR3 is TGTGCCATCAGTCTAGACCAGAACACCGGGGAGCTGTTTTTT.

CDR3 sequence: CASSVGVGTQNTEAFF. CDR3 nucleotide sequence: TGTGCCAGCAGCGTGGGGGTCGGGACACAAAACACTGAAGCTTTCTTT. V gene TRBV9 combines with J gene TRBJ1-1; possibly TRBD1 for D (6 bases). CDR1 is SGDLS, CDR2 YYNGEE, per germline. The V end lost 2 bases, the J end lost 2 bases, and 16 bases lay between the germline ends. This CDR3 region has 16 residues.

This sequence joins TRBV27 and TRBJ2-5; TRBD2 agrees at 8 bases. V trimming: 6 bases; J trimming: 4 bases; junction bases outside the gene matches: 4. There are 13 residues in the CDR3. The germline CDR1 and CDR2 sequences are MNHEY and SMNVEV (reference sequence). This chain's CDR3 is CASRGTSRETQYF. The DNA for the CDR3 is TGTGCCAGCAGGGGGACTAGTCGAGAGACCCAGTACTTC.

CDR3 nucleotides: TGTGCCAGTTTCGGGGTAGGAGAAAAACTGTTTTTT. Amino acid sequence: CASFGVGEKLFF. V is TRBV19 and J is TRBJ1-4; no clear D gene. Germline CDR1 LNHDA, CDR2 SQIVND (reference sequence). The CDR3 has 12 amino acids. Trimming shortened V by 8 bases and J by 8 bases, and 12 bases separated the two germline ends.

The chain employs TRBV6-4 and TRBJ1-5; D might be TRBD1 (5 bases). Germline V gene data show CDR1 as MRHNA and CDR2 as SNTAGT. The CDR3 has 17 amino acids. Trimming pared 0 bases from V and 3 bases from J, leaving 15 bases between. CDR3 sequence reads: CASSDSSQGALNQPQHF. DNA of the CDR3: TGTGCCAGCAGTGACTCGAGTCAAGGGGCCCTCAATCAGCCCCAGCATTTT.

This chain joins TRBV29-1 and TRBJ2-7, with 10 bases lining up with TRBD2. J was trimmed by 6 bases and V by 2 bases; bases with no gene match: 7. The CDR3 has 14 residues. CDR1 SQVTM and CDR2 ANQGSEA come from the germline V gene. The chain's CDR3 is CSVELAGVTGEQYF. CDR3 coding DNA: TGCAGCGTTGAACTAGCGGGAGTCACTGGCGAGCAGTACTTC.